This T cell receptor (beta chain) was recorded in a study of regulatory T cells in long-lasting Graves disease. Arm-PCR of CDR3 regions with iRepertoire HTBI primers generated TCR beta libraries. Authors' data handling: The study identified about 60 TRBV and about 14 TRBJ segments across samples. TCRdb re-analysed the multiplex PCR reads in MiXCR, keeping a single row per CDR3 protein. The V and J calls reflect TCRdb's pipeline rather than the authors' work. Counted here are 600,000 to 800,000 distinct CDR3 sequences, around 30% occurring once; the ten biggest clones make up about two fifths. This sample's time point: persistent/refractory GD, antithyroid drugs over 5 years with positive TRAb. PBMC RNA was the source of the TCR library. Study outcomes and limitations: The study found TRBV28, TRBJ1-2 and TRBJ2-5 favored in persistent disease. TCR diversity was lower in persistent Graves' patients than in newly diagnosed ones.

Trimming shortened V by 4 bases and J by 5 bases, and 12 bases separated the two germline ends. Germline CDR1 reads SGHVS; CDR2 reads FQNEAQ. The CDR3 consists of 14 residues. This clonotype has at least ten counts. Antigen: not known. Specimen: peripheral blood mononuclear cells (PBMCs), collected when the disease was refractory, from a patient treated with antithyroid drugs. The chain couples TRBV7-8 to TRBJ1-5; D is unresolved. This clonotype was obtained from a female donor with Graves disease. Written as DNA, the CDR3 is TGTGCCAGCAGCTGGGGTTTGGGATATCAGCCCCAGCATTTT. It encodes CASSWGLGYQPQHF.